This T cell receptor (beta chain) comes out of a study of cytotoxic CD8 clonotypes in ibrutinib-treated CLL. This CDR3 spans 14 amino acids. Deletions cut 4 bases from V and 0 bases from J, with 8 bases between. Germline V CDR1 and CDR2: SGHKS, YYEKEE (reference sequence). Clones were read by immunoSEQ multiplex PCR, and TCRdb kept only the in-frame ones, dropping some. Here the sample spans 76,000 or so clones, approximately 87% being singletons. About this clone: Its antigen is as yet unknown.

Study outcomes and limitations: Once treatment began, public clonotypes, which were uncommon, contracted or stayed stable.

The input for sequencing was PBMCs, taken after 24 months of ibrutinib treatment. This sequence originates from a human donor with chronic lymphocytic leukemia. V usage is TRBV5-5 and J usage is TRBJ1-5, with D maybe TRBD1 (6 bases). CDR3 protein: CASSGTYSNQPQHF. DNA of the CDR3: TGTGCCAGCAGCGGGACATATAGCAATCAGCCCCAGCATTTT.